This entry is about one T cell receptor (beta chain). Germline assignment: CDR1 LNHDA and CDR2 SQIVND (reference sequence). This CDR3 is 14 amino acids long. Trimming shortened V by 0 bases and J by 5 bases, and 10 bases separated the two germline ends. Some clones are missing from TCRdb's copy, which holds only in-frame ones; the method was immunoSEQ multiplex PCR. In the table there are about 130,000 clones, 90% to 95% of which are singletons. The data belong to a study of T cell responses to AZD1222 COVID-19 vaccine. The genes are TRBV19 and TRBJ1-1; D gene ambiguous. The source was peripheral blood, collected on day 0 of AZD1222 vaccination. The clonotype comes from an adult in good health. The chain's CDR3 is CASSIDTGDTEAFF. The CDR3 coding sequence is TGTGCCAGTAGTATAGATACGGGAGATACTGAAGCTTTCTTT.